The rows below give T cell receptor beta chains drawn from one sample of a study of identical twins. TCRdb reanalysed the 5' RACE reads using MiXCR and keeps one entry per CDR3 protein. The sample holds hundreds of thousands of distinct CDR3 sequences, around 8.6% seen once. These data were also reused for a study on yellow fever vaccine responses in identical twins.

The sample taken for sequencing was PBMCs. All receptors come from a woman between 18 and 29 years old in good health. Both conserved end residues are part of each CDR3. Fields, in order: D gene, V gene, J gene, clone size, CDR3 DNA, CDR3 protein. D genes are given only for firm matches. The size field is filled for only some rows; it gives once, few, many or a size class.

D: .; V: TRBV5-1; J: TRBJ2-7; size: many; DNA: TGCGCCAGCAGCTTGGAAGAGCGACGGCGCGAGCAGTACTTC; CDR3: CASSLEERRREQYF
D: TRBD2; V: TRBV3-1; J: TRBJ2-7; size: .; DNA: TGTGCCAGCAGCCCCTATCCGGGACTAGACGAGCAGTACTTC; CDR3: CASSPYPGLDEQYF
D: TRBD1; V: TRBV10-3; J: TRBJ2-7; size: few; DNA: TGTGCCAGCAGGGGGCCGCCCTCCTACGAGCAGTACTTC; CDR3: CASRGPPSYEQYF
D: .; V: TRBV3-1; J: TRBJ2-2; size: .; DNA: TGTGCCAGCAGCCAAAGAGGGGGCACCGGGGAGCTGTTTTTT; CDR3: CASSQRGGTGELFF
D: .; V: TRBV29-1; J: TRBJ2-7; size: .; DNA: TGCAGCGTTGAAGAGTGGGGGGGCGGCTACGAGCAGTACTTC; CDR3: CSVEEWGGGYEQYF
D: .; V: TRBV5-8; J: TRBJ2-1; size: many; DNA: TGTGCCAGCAGCTTCGGGGTGTACAATGAGCAGTTCTTC; CDR3: CASSFGVYNEQFF
D: TRBD2; V: TRBV20-1; J: TRBJ2-2; size: few; DNA: TGCAGTTCCCGTTACCAGCGGGGAGACACCGGGGAGCTGTTTTTT; CDR3: CSSRYQRGDTGELFF
D: .; V: TRBV5-1; J: TRBJ2-7; size: .; DNA: TGCGCCAGCAGCTTGATGGGCGGCCACGAGCAGTACTTC; CDR3: CASSLMGGHEQYF
D: .; V: TRBV7-9; J: TRBJ2-5; size: .; DNA: TGTGCCAGCAGCTTAGGACAAGACAGCCAAGAGACCCAGTACTTC; CDR3: CASSLGQDSQETQYF
D: .; V: TRBV12-3/TRBV12-4; J: TRBJ1-1; size: few; DNA: TGTGCCAGCAGTTTAGGGCAGGGTTTCACTGAAGCTTTCTTT; CDR3: CASSLGQGFTEAFF
D: TRBD1; V: TRBV18; J: TRBJ2-7; size: .; DNA: TGTGCCAGCTCACCAGTGACAGGGGTCGAGCAGTACTTC; CDR3: CASSPVTGVEQYF
D: TRBD2; V: TRBV10-1; J: TRBJ2-3; size: .; DNA: TGCGCCAGCAGTGTGGGTATTGGGAATAGCGGGACCACAGATACGCAGTATTTT; CDR3: CASSVGIGNSGTTDTQYF
D: TRBD2; V: TRBV20-1; J: TRBJ2-1; size: few; DNA: TGCAGTGCTAGTGGACTAGCGGGAGGTTTGAATGAGCAGTTCTTC; CDR3: CSASGLAGGLNEQFF
D: .; V: TRBV7-2; J: TRBJ2-1; size: .; DNA: TGTGCCAGCAGCTTAGAACTAGTGGGCTACAATGAGCAGTTCTTC; CDR3: CASSLELVGYNEQFF
D: .; V: TRBV5-1; J: TRBJ2-2; size: few; DNA: TGCGCCAGCAGCTTGGTTAAAGGGTCGTTCGCCGGGGAGCTGTTTTTT; CDR3: CASSLVKGSFAGELFF
D: TRBD1; V: TRBV27; J: TRBJ2-4; size: few; DNA: TGTGCCAGCTCCACCGGACAGGTCGTGGCCTTTCAGTACTTC; CDR3: CASSTGQVVAFQYF
D: TRBD2; V: TRBV27; J: TRBJ2-5; size: .; DNA: TGTGCCAGCAGCCCTAGCGGAGGGAGGGAGACCCAGTACTTC; CDR3: CASSPSGGRETQYF
D: .; V: TRBV4-1; J: TRBJ2-1; size: many; DNA: TGCGCCAGCAGCCAAGGTCAGGGCCCCTTCCACAATGAGCAGTTCTTC; CDR3: CASSQGQGPFHNEQFF
D: TRBD2; V: TRBV9; J: TRBJ2-5; size: .; DNA: TGTGCCAGCAGCGTCTCACCGGGAGGAGAGACCCAGTACTTC; CDR3: CASSVSPGGETQYF
D: .; V: TRBV28; J: TRBJ1-5; size: few; DNA: TGTGCCAGCAGTTCCGGTCAGCCCCAGCATTTT; CDR3: CASSSGQPQHF
D: TRBD1; V: TRBV7-9; J: TRBJ2-1; size: few; DNA: TGTGCCAGCAGGGGGACAGGAGAGACCTACAATGAGCAGTTCTTC; CDR3: CASRGTGETYNEQFF
D: TRBD2; V: TRBV7-9; J: TRBJ2-1; size: .; DNA: TGTGCCAGCAGCTTAGCGTCACGGGAGGGCCCAGGTGCTGAGCAGTTCTTC; CDR3: CASSLASREGPGAEQFF
D: TRBD1; V: TRBV3-1; J: TRBJ2-5; size: .; DNA: TGTGCCAGCAGCCGCGAAACAGGGGGCGCGCGGAAGACCCAGTACTTC; CDR3: CASSRETGGARKTQYF
D: .; V: TRBV5-1; J: TRBJ2-1; size: .; DNA: TGCGCCAGCAGCCCCGCCCGGGACGTACACAATGAGCAGTTCTTC; CDR3: CASSPARDVHNEQFF
D: TRBD2; V: TRBV30; J: TRBJ2-1; size: few; DNA: TGTGCCTGGAGCTCGATGGGGGGGGGTTACAATGAGCAGTTCTTC; CDR3: CAWSSMGGGYNEQFF
D: TRBD2; V: TRBV12-3/TRBV12-4; J: TRBJ2-1; size: .; DNA: TGTGCCAGCAGTCGACCCGGGACTAGCGGGGGCCGATCCTACAATGAGCAGTTCTTC; CDR3: CASSRPGTSGGRSYNEQFF
D: .; V: TRBV20-1; J: TRBJ1-5; size: .; DNA: TGCAGTGCTAGTTCTTGGTTGTATAGCAATCAGCCCCAGCATTTT; CDR3: CSASSWLYSNQPQHF
D: .; V: TRBV7-7; J: TRBJ2-5; size: few; DNA: TGTGCTAGCAGCTTAAAGGAGGGGACGGCCCAGTACTTC; CDR3: CASSLKEGTAQYF
D: .; V: TRBV20-1; J: TRBJ1-5; size: few; DNA: TGCAGTGCTTCACAGGGAGATAGCAATCAGCCCCAGCATTTT; CDR3: CSASQGDSNQPQHF
D: TRBD1; V: TRBV24-1; J: TRBJ2-2; size: few; DNA: TGTGCCACCAGTGATCCCGGGACAGGGGGCCGGGAGCTGTTTTTT; CDR3: CATSDPGTGGRELFF
D: .; V: TRBV3-1; J: TRBJ1-2; size: few; DNA: TGTGCCAGCAGCCAATCGCTTAACTATGGCTACACCTTC; CDR3: CASSQSLNYGYTF
D: .; V: TRBV20-1; J: TRBJ1-4; size: many; DNA: TGCAGTGCTCGAATCGGAGCAGAGAATGAAAAACTGTTTTTT; CDR3: CSARIGAENEKLFF
D: .; V: TRBV11-1; J: TRBJ2-5; size: few; DNA: TGTGCCAGCAGCTCGGGGACTTCTCAAAACTTC; CDR3: CASSSGTSQNF
D: TRBD1; V: TRBV9; J: TRBJ2-1; size: .; DNA: TGTGCCAGCAGCGAGCCGACAGGGTTAGACCACAATGAGCAGTTCTTC; CDR3: CASSEPTGLDHNEQFF
D: .; V: TRBV2; J: TRBJ2-1; size: many; DNA: TGTGCCAGCGCCCTCCCCGGAGAGCAGTTCTTC; CDR3: CASALPGEQFF
D: .; V: TRBV6-2/TRBV6-3; J: TRBJ2-1; size: many; DNA: TGTGCCAGCAGTTACGAGGTAGGGAGCAATGAGCAGTTCTTC; CDR3: CASSYEVGSNEQFF
D: .; V: TRBV4-2; J: TRBJ2-7; size: .; DNA: TGTGCCAGCAGCCAAGATCTAGGCGAGAGGTCCTACGAGCAGTACTTC; CDR3: CASSQDLGERSYEQYF
D: .; V: TRBV14; J: TRBJ2-6; size: few; DNA: TGTGCCAGCAGCCGTCAGGGCATCTCTGGGGCCAACGTCCTGACTTTC; CDR3: CASSRQGISGANVLTF
D: TRBD2; V: TRBV27; J: TRBJ2-7; size: many; DNA: TGTGCCAGCAGTCCGCTAGCGGGAGGACTCTACGAGCAGTACTTC; CDR3: CASSPLAGGLYEQYF
D: .; V: TRBV25-1; J: TRBJ2-5; size: .; DNA: TGTGCCAGCGACGGACGCAGCACCCAGTACTTC; CDR3: CASDGRSTQYF